The source of this T cell receptor (beta chain) is a study of T cells after yellow fever vaccination. In the study overall: Fractions of limited cellularity were prepared by means of SMART-Seq v4 Ultra Low Input.

Study-wide findings and caveats: A limited proportion of clonotypes was detected within both the CD4 and CD8 compartments.

Production of TCR cDNA was by 5'RACE template switching, which also added a universal primer site and UMIs. TCRdb re-called the 5' RACE reads through MiXCR, storing one row per CDR3 protein. The table includes 200,000 to 300,000 distinct CDR3 sequences, roughly 13% detected once. CDR3 length: 15 amino acids. CDR1 is SGHAT and CDR2 is FQDESV in the germline V gene (reference sequence). V was pared by 4 bases and J by 9 bases, with 19 bases between. Concerning this clonotype: Its specificity is not known.

The sequence was obtained from a man in his thirties or forties who received the YFV17D yellow fever vaccine. The input for sequencing was CD4+ T cells sorted from PBMCs, taken 45 days after the yellow fever booster vaccination. The rearrangement uses TRBV11-1 and TRBJ2-1; D may be TRBD1 or TRBD2 (5 bases each). This chain's CDR3 is CASSSHGTGKGEQFF. The CDR3 DNA sequence: TGTGCCAGCAGCTCCCACGGGACCGGGAAGGGTGAGCAGTTCTTC.